Shown below are 14 T cell receptor beta chains from a single sample sequenced in a study of CD8+ T cells in alopecia areata. Extracted from the samples, RNA was reverse transcribed into cDNA to serve as the sequencing template. Produced via immunoSEQ multiplex PCR; TCRdb's table is partial and in-frame only. The repertoire holds some 180,000 clones, with almost 65% as singletons. Specimen: CD4+ T cells sorted from blood, collected at week 0. The receptors come from a human donor with alopecia areata.

V gene TRBV29-1 combines with J gene TRBJ1-4; D is possibly TRBD1 (5 bases). The length of the CDR3 is 14 residues. V was cut by 4 bases and J by 3 bases, with 12 bases left in between. Germline V gene lookup returns CDR1 SQVTM and CDR2 ANQGSEA. DNA of the CDR3: TGCAGCGTTGTTGGGGGAGGTTCTAATGAAAAACTGTTTTTT. It codes for CSVVGGGSNEKLFF.

In this sample, this clone turned up a few times. The V call is TRBV29-1, the J call TRBJ2-4; D is ambiguous. CDR3 length: 11 residues. The germline V and J ends were trimmed by 7 bases and 6 bases, with 10 bases remaining between them. Germline V lookup: CDR1 SQVTM, CDR2 ANQGSEA. The CDR3 loop is CSAGPGNIQYF. Here the CDR3 DNA reads TGCAGCGCCGGTCCGGGAAACATTCAGTACTTC.

V usage is TRBV29-1 and J usage is TRBJ2-5; 8 positions agree with TRBD1. TRBJ2-7 explains the end of the DNA better; the J call may be wrong. The CDR3 is made up of 13 amino acids. The germline V gene has CDR1 SQVTM and CDR2 ANQGSEA. The CDR3 DNA follows: TGCAGCGCCGCGGACAGGGCTCTGCTCGAGCAGTACTTC. This gives the protein CSAADRALLEQYF.

The gene calls are TRBV11-2 and TRBJ2-6, with D possibly being TRBD1 (6 bases). Germline values: CDR1 SGHAT, CDR2 FQNNGV. V dropped 4 bases and J dropped 1 base, with 11 bases sitting between them. This CDR3 spans 16 amino acids. The CDR3 reads CASSYSTGSGANVLTF. The DNA of the CDR3 is TGTGCCAGCAGCTACTCGACAGGATCTGGGGCCAACGTCCTGACTTTC.

V usage is TRBV18 and J usage is TRBJ2-2, with TRBD1 as a possible D gene (6 bases). CDR1 KGHSH and CDR2 LQKENI come from the germline V gene. Trimming left V 2 bases short and J 1 base short, with 8 bases between. CDR3 length equals 15 residues. The CDR3 is CASSPTGLNTGELFF. The CDR3 DNA reads TGTGCCAGCTCACCAACAGGGCTGAACACCGGGGAGCTGTTTTTT.

The rearrangement links TRBV30 to TRBJ1-2, with TRBD1 matching 8 bases. There are 13 residues in the CDR3. The germline V gene has CDR1 GTSNPN and CDR2 SVGIG (reference sequence). The V and J ends lost 5 bases and 4 bases, in that order; junction bases with no gene match: 6. The CDR3 sequence is CAWDPGTGYGYTF. The CDR3 DNA is TGTGCCTGGGACCCCGGGACAGGCTATGGCTACACCTTC.

The chain combines TRBV25-1 with TRBJ1-5; 7 bases line up with TRBD1. The CDR3 has 15 residues. From germline, CDR1 is MGHDK and CDR2 SYGVNS. The V and J ends lost 4 bases and 3 bases, in that order; junction bases with no gene match: 6. CDR3 DNA sequence: TGTGCCAGCAGTGCGGGGACAGCGGTCAATCAGCCCCAGCATTTT. Translation gives CASSAGTAVNQPQHF.

This chain links TRBV9 with TRBJ2-3; D gene uncertain. V lost 4 bases to trimming and J lost 0 bases, with 6 bases between them. The CDR3 runs to 13 residues. Germline CDR1 and CDR2: SGDLS and YYNGEE. This chain's CDR3 is CASSLGSTDTQYF. The CDR3, as DNA: TGTGCCAGCAGCTTAGGTAGCACAGATACGCAGTATTTT.

The chain uses TRBV5-1 and TRBJ2-2, with D perhaps TRBD1 (6 bases). This CDR3 is built from 14 residues. V lost 4 bases and J 7 bases, leaving 14 bases between the germline ends. Germline V lookup: CDR1 SGHRS, CDR2 YFSETQ. The CDR3 reads CASSVGHDNGELFF. The CDR3 DNA reads TGCGCCAGCAGCGTGGGACATGACAACGGGGAGCTGTTTTTT.

The gene calls are TRBV7-2 and TRBJ1-4; D not certain. CDR3 length: 15 residues. Germline CDR1 SGHTA, CDR2 FQGNSA. The V end was cut by 1 base, the J end by 8 bases, with 14 bases between. The CDR3 DNA is TGTGCCAGCAGCTTAGATGGGTTTTCTGGGGAAAAACTGTTTTTT. Amino acid sequence: CASSLDGFSGEKLFF.

This clone was seen only a few times. The chain is built from TRBV27 and TRBJ1-2, with a tentative D call TRBD1 (6 bases). This CDR3 comprises 15 residues. Trimming stripped 2 bases from V and 8 bases from J, with 18 bases between. Germline CDR1 MNHEY, CDR2 SMNVEV (reference sequence). DNA for the CDR3: TGTGCCAGCAGTTTACTCGGACAGAAGGGGGACGGCTACACCTTC. It specifies CASSLLGQKGDGYTF.

The CDR3 sequence is CAWSVASPNNEKLFF. Written as DNA, the CDR3 is TGTGCCTGGAGTGTAGCCAGCCCGAATAATGAAAAACTGTTTTTT. The chain employs TRBV30 and TRBJ1-4; D remains ambiguous. V shed 0 bases and J shed 4 bases, with 12 bases lying between them. The CDR3 has 15 residues. From germline, CDR1 is GTSNPN and CDR2 SVGIG (reference sequence).

The chain combines TRBV18 with TRBJ1-2, with 11 bases matching TRBD1. After removal of 6 bases from V and 7 bases from J, the junction contained 7 bases not matched to a gene. Germline V lookup: CDR1 KGHSH, CDR2 LQKENI. The CDR3 loop spans 14 amino acids. The CDR3 protein is CASSPGTGGFGYTF. CDR3 bases: TGTGCCAGCTCGCCCGGGACAGGGGGATTTGGCTACACCTTC.

The chain combines TRBV7-9 with TRBJ2-2, with a weak D call TRBD1 (6 bases). CDR1 and CDR2 from the germline V gene are SEHNR and FQNEAQ (reference sequence). Between the trimmed V and J ends, which lost 2 bases and 1 base, there was a span of 8 bases. The CDR3 runs to 15 residues. In nucleotides, the CDR3 is TGTGCCAGCAGCTTAACGACAGGGAACACCGGGGAGCTGTTTTTT. Translation gives CASSLTTGNTGELFF. The variable domain in full, completed from reference TRBV7-9 and TRBJ2-2, reads DTGVSQNPRHKITKRGQNVTFRCDPISEHNRLYWYRQTLGQGPEFLTYFQNEAQLEKSRLLSDRFSAERPKGSFSTLEIQRTEQGDSAMYLCASSLTTGNTGELFFGEGSRLTVL.